This entry concerns a single TCR beta chain. This record belongs to a study of blood T cell repertoires in COVID-19. Germline lookup yields CDR1 KGHSH and CDR2 LQKENI. Trimming shortened V by 1 base and J by 5 bases, and 6 bases separated the two germline ends. This CDR3 spans 14 amino acids. Here immunoSEQ multiplex PCR was the method, and the copy in TCRdb shows in-frame clones only, minus some. The table includes about 200,000 clones, 80% detected once. The source material was PBMCs or T cells enriched from blood (not recorded which). This sequence was found in a middle-aged woman with acute COVID-19. The V and J genes are TRBV18 and TRBJ1-6, with D possibly TRBD1 on 5 matching bases. The CDR3 is CASSPQGNNSPLHF. DNA of the CDR3: TGTGCCAGCTCACCACAGGGGAATAATTCACCCCTCCACTTT.